Presented here are 19 T cell receptor beta chains from one specimen sequenced in a study of blood T cell repertoires in COVID-19. Sequencing used immunoSEQ multiplex PCR; TCRdb keeps in-frame clones, though not all of them. The sample lists about 120,000 clones; about 85% were seen once. What was sequenced was peripheral blood. All receptors come from an elderly man with active or convalescent COVID-19.

The chain uses TRBV25-1 and TRBJ2-7; unclear D gene. CDR1 and CDR2 (germline): MGHDK, SYGVNS. This CDR3 comprises 12 residues. V dropped 3 bases and J dropped 7 bases, with 10 bases sitting between them. The DNA of the CDR3 is TGTGCCAGCAGTGATTCTCCTAGGGAGCAGTACTTC. Its translation is CASSDSPREQYF.

This clone has more than one count but fewer than ten. The V and J genes are TRBV4-3 and TRBJ2-1; possible D gene TRBD2, 5 bases. This CDR3 has 17 residues. V was clipped by 1 base and J by 4 bases, with 17 bases between them. CDR1 LGHNA and CDR2 YSLEER come from the germline V gene. The CDR3 sequence is CASSQGASIWGYNEQFF. The CDR3 coding sequence is TGCGCCAGCAGCCAAGGGGCTAGCATCTGGGGTTACAATGAGCAGTTCTTC.

The CDR3 is CASSRDQGAYNSPLHF. As DNA, the CDR3 is TGTGCCAGCTCACGTGACCAGGGGGCCTATAATTCACCCCTCCACTTT. The V and J genes are TRBV18 and TRBJ1-6; TRBD1 matches 7 bases. J lost 2 bases, V lost 4 bases, and 5 bases had no gene match. The CDR3 sequence is 16 residues long. From germline, CDR1 is KGHSH and CDR2 LQKENI.

This chain connects TRBV11-2 to TRBJ2-4; D is unresolved. The germline gives CDR1 SGHAT, CDR2 FQNNGV. Trimming cost V 5 bases and J 11 bases, with 19 bases left between them. The CDR3 sequence is 14 residues long. CDR3 region: CASSLPPAGMVQYF. CDR3 DNA sequence: TGTGCCAGCAGCCTACCCCCGGCAGGAATGGTTCAGTACTTC.

The chain has TRBV5-1 and TRBJ2-1; D is ambiguous. Trimming shortened V by 0 bases and J by 2 bases, and 9 bases separated the two germline ends. Germline-derived CDR1 and CDR2 are SGHRS and YFSETQ. CDR3 length equals 15 residues. This CDR3 reads CASSLAAGTYNEQFF. CDR3 DNA sequence: TGCGCCAGCAGCTTGGCCGCAGGCACCTACAATGAGCAGTTCTTC.

The chain joins TRBV5-1 to TRBJ1-2; no clear D. Between the trimmed V and J ends, which lost 0 bases and 3 bases, there was a span of 6 bases. The CDR3 consists of 13 residues. Germline V gives CDR1 SGHRS, CDR2 YFSETQ. CDR3 region: CASSLVGDYGYTF. DNA of the CDR3: TGCGCCAGCAGCTTGGTCGGAGACTATGGCTACACCTTC.

The rearrangement joins TRBV19 to TRBJ1-1; 9 bases are a match to TRBD1. The germline V gene has CDR1 LNHDA and CDR2 SQIVND (reference sequence). The CDR3 is 15 residues long. Trimming cost V 6 bases and J 6 bases; bases outside gene matches: 11. The CDR3, as DNA: TGTGCCAGTAGCCCCAACCGGGACAGGGAGGCTGAAGCTTTCTTT. It is translated as CASSPNRDREAEAFF.

The rearrangement uses TRBV6-6 and TRBJ1-1, with 7 bases lining up with TRBD1. Germline trimming cut 6 bases from V and 4 bases from J; bases unmatched to any gene: 8. Germline values: CDR1 MNHNY, CDR2 SVGAGI (reference sequence). The CDR3 spans 14 residues. This CDR3 is CASRQGFQSTEAFF. The CDR3 DNA sequence: TGTGCCAGCAGACAGGGGTTTCAGAGCACTGAAGCTTTCTTT.

The chain has TRBV2 and TRBJ2-1; TRBD1 matches at 9 bases. The length of the CDR3 is 14 residues. Germline CDR1 reads SNHLY; CDR2 reads FYNNEI. Trimming at V came to 4 bases and at J to 6 bases, leaving 4 bases not matched to a gene. The CDR3 sequence: CASSADRGGNEQFF. In DNA form, the CDR3 reads TGTGCCAGCAGTGCGGACAGGGGAGGCAATGAGCAGTTCTTC. Combining the CDR3 with reference TRBV2 and TRBJ2-1 gives the whole variable domain EPEVTQTPSHQVTQMGQEVILRCVPISNHLYFYWYRQILGQKVEFLVSFYNNEISEKSEIFDDQFSVERPDGSNFTLKIRSTKLEDSAMYFCASSADRGGNEQFFGPGTRLTVL.

The J gene is TRBJ2-3, the V gene TRBV7-3; D gene ambiguous. This CDR3 has 13 amino acids. V was clipped by 4 bases and J by 1 base, with 6 bases between them. Germline CDR1 reads SGHTA; CDR2 reads FQGTGA. CDR3 in DNA: TGTGCCAGCAGCTCGCAGGGCACAGATACGCAGTATTTT. Translating it yields CASSSQGTDTQYF.

The chain employs TRBV28 and TRBJ1-1; D gene unclear. Germline V gene data show CDR1 as MDHEN and CDR2 as SYDVKM. This CDR3 has 10 amino acids. Trimming removed 9 bases at V and 2 bases at J, with 4 bases between. The CDR3 DNA sequence: TGTGCCAGTTCTAACACTGAAGCTTTCTTT. Translating gives CASSNTEAFF.

This clone was counted between two and nine times. This chain joins TRBV7-8 and TRBJ1-5, with D possibly matching TRBD1 (6 bases). The CDR3 extends over 15 amino acids. Germline CDR1 is SGHVS and CDR2 is FQNEAQ. Between the trimmed V and J ends, which lost 5 bases and 6 bases, there was a span of 17 bases. CDR3 bases: TGTGCCAGCAGCGTTAGCGTGGGGGCTCGTCAGCCCCAGCATTTT. This sequence encodes CASSVSVGARQPQHF.

The chain employs TRBV20-1 and TRBJ2-1; 12 bases agree with TRBD1. The CDR3 covers 15 residues. Germline V lookup: CDR1 DFQATT, CDR2 SNEGSKA (reference sequence). After removal of 3 bases from V and 7 bases from J, the junction contained 7 bases not matched to a gene. In DNA, the CDR3 is TGCAGTGCTAGTAAGGGACAGGGGGCTGGGAATGAGCAGTTCTTC. It is translated as CSASKGQGAGNEQFF.

The CDR3 reads CASQQGTANTGELFF. CDR3 DNA sequence: TGTGCCAGCCAACAGGGGACAGCGAACACCGGGGAGCTGTTTTTT. This chain joins TRBV25-1 and TRBJ2-2; 7 bases match TRBD1. Trimming took 8 bases from V and 0 from J; bases not matched to a gene: 6. The CDR3 loop spans 15 amino acids. Per the germline V gene, CDR1 is MGHDK and CDR2 is SYGVNS.

This chain connects TRBV27 to TRBJ1-2; D is unclear. CDR1 is MNHEY and CDR2 is SMNVEV in the germline V gene (reference sequence). This CDR3 is built from 13 residues. V was trimmed by 4 bases and J by 2 bases, leaving 8 bases between them. CDR3 residues: CASSSTVNYGYTF. The CDR3, as DNA: TGTGCCAGCAGTTCCACGGTGAACTATGGCTACACCTTC.

This chain links TRBV27 with TRBJ2-1; the D gene is possibly TRBD2 (6 bases). V was cut by 5 bases and J by 7 bases, with 15 bases left in between. This CDR3 has 14 residues. Germline CDR1 reads MNHEY; CDR2 reads SMNVEV (reference sequence). CDR3 sequence reads: CASSKPGLQNEQFF. Here the CDR3 DNA reads TGTGCCAGCAGTAAACCGGGACTCCAAAATGAGCAGTTCTTC.

The rearrangement links TRBV6-5 to TRBJ2-3; 7 nucleotides line up with TRBD1. The V and J ends lost 8 bases and 2 bases, in that order; junction bases with no gene match: 7. The CDR3 spans 14 residues. Germline lookup yields CDR1 MNHEY and CDR2 SVGAGI. The chain's CDR3 is CASRGQSVTDTQYF. The CDR3, as DNA: TGTGCCAGCCGGGGACAGTCAGTCACAGATACGCAGTATTTT.

This rearrangement joins TRBV18 to TRBJ1-1; TRBD1 agrees at 8 bases. V shed 3 bases and J 6 bases; nucleotides not matched to a gene: 9. Germline V gives CDR1 KGHSH, CDR2 LQKENI. The CDR3 is 15 residues long. The CDR3 loop reads CASSPLLDREAEAFF. For the CDR3, the DNA is TGTGCCAGCTCACCCCTCCTGGACAGGGAGGCTGAAGCTTTCTTT.

The rearrangement joins TRBV14 to TRBJ1-6; weak D call: TRBD1 (6 bases). Between the trimmed V and J ends, which lost 3 bases and 8 bases, there was a span of 17 bases. Germline CDR1 SGHDN, CDR2 FVKESK. CDR3 length: 16 residues. For the CDR3, the DNA is TGTGCCAGCAGCCAGGAGCTAGGGGGGGGCGATTCACCCCTCCACTTT. This sequence encodes CASSQELGGGDSPLHF.